This T cell receptor beta chain stems from a study of T cells in Graves' hyperthyroidism and ophthalmopathy. RNA transcripts were the template for amplifying TCR beta CDR3 regions. The primer set for the first-round RT-PCR of the TCR CDR3 was HTBI. One entry per CDR3 protein, called by TCRdb with MiXCR from the multiplex PCR reads. The table includes about 620,000 distinct CDR3 sequences, 15% to 20% detected once. The table lists this clonotype with many counts. This CDR3 is 13 amino acids long. Germline-derived CDR1 and CDR2 are LGHDT and YNNKEL (reference sequence). The V segment lost 8 bases and the J segment 7 bases; nucleotides outside the gene matches: 10.

This receptor was taken from a woman aged 25 to 39 with Graves' hyperthyroidism. The chain carries TRBV3-1 and TRBJ1-2; 7 bases are a match to TRBD1. The sequencing sample was made of blood. The CDR3 bases are TGTGCCAGCCGGCAGAAGGGGGCGGGTGGCTACACCTTC. This sequence encodes CASRQKGAGGYTF.